In this sample, the clone carrying this T cell receptor beta chain turned up once. Each PCR received spiked synthetic TCR analog templates. The table came from immunoSEQ multiplex PCR; TCRdb's copy has only in-frame clones and leaves some out. This sample has about 74,000 clones, with 90% found just once. Time point indicated: pretreatment peripheral blood. This sample was taken from a study of PD-L1 blockade in urothelial cancer. In the study overall: Patients initiated atezolizumab in the mid-2010s at 1,200 mg intravenously every 3 weeks. Study patients had been treated with 0 to 3 previous chemotherapy regimens. In the patient group, most of the 29 were males with bladder-origin urothelial cancer.

The CDR3 contains 13 residues. The V end lost 9 bases, the J end lost 3 bases, and 15 bases lay between the germline ends. Germline loops: CDR1 ENHRY, CDR2 SYGVKD. This sequence joins TRBV10-3 and TRBJ2-7, with a possible D match to TRBD1 (6 bases). The origin of this receptor is a man between 65 and 85 years old with urothelial cancer. This specimen consisted of PBMCs, obtained around atezolizumab (anti-PD-L1) treatment. The CDR3 is CAMARDTYYEQYF. In DNA form, the CDR3 reads TGTGCCATGGCCCGGGACACTTACTACGAGCAGTACTTC.